The 27 T cell receptor beta chains in this list originate from one sample, sequenced in a study of blood T cell repertoires in COVID-19. Method: immunoSEQ multiplex PCR; TCRdb's copy keeps in-frame clones and lacks some. The table shows around 290,000 clones, with about nine tenths occurring only once. The sequenced sample consisted of PBMCs or T cells enriched from blood (not recorded which). These receptors all stem from a woman aged 18-29 years who had recovered from COVID-19.

This clone has more than one count but fewer than ten. The V and J genes are TRBV19 and TRBJ2-7; TRBD2 agrees at 9 bases. Germline V lookup: CDR1 LNHDA, CDR2 SQIVND (reference sequence). The CDR3 has 16 amino acids. Germline trimming cut 3 bases from V and 5 bases from J; bases unmatched to any gene: 11. The DNA for the CDR3 is TGTGCCAGTAGTATGCGTCGGATAGCGGGAGAACACGAGCAGTACTTC. This sequence encodes CASSMRRIAGEHEQYF.

J is TRBJ1-1 and V is TRBV12-3 or TRBV12-4; no definite D call. The CDR3 has 11 residues. Trimming pared 2 bases from V and 11 bases from J, leaving 9 bases between. The CDR3 sequence: CASSLRREAFF. For the CDR3, the DNA is TGTGCCAGCAGTTTAAGGAGGGAGGCTTTCTTT.

Only one count was recorded for this clone. The gene calls are TRBV5-1 and TRBJ2-3, with D perhaps matching TRBD1 (5 bases). This CDR3 spans 15 amino acids. V was cut by 1 base and J by 4 bases, with 13 bases left in between. Germline-derived CDR1 and CDR2 are SGHRS and YFSETQ. As DNA, the CDR3 is TGCGCCAGCAGCTTGTTTCAGGGTAGGCCAGATACGCAGTATTTT. This gives the protein CASSLFQGRPDTQYF.

This chain connects TRBV6-1 to TRBJ2-4, with 7 nucleotides matching TRBD2. The CDR3 consists of 16 residues. Trimming at V came to 3 bases and at J to 6 bases, leaving 11 bases not matched to a gene. The germline V gene has CDR1 MNHNS and CDR2 SASEGT. CDR3: CASSDLRESLGNIQYF. The CDR3 DNA reads as TGTGCCAGCAGTGATCTGCGGGAGTCTCTGGGAAACATTCAGTACTTC.

The chain has TRBV5-1 and TRBJ1-5; the D gene is possibly TRBD1 (6 bases). This CDR3 contains 15 residues. Germline V gene data show CDR1 as SGHRS and CDR2 as YFSETQ. The V end was cut by 0 bases, the J end by 4 bases, with 11 bases between. The CDR3 is CASSLAGESNQPQHF. The CDR3 nucleotides are TGCGCCAGCAGCTTGGCAGGGGAATCAAATCAGCCCCAGCATTTT.

The rearrangement uses TRBV7-2 and TRBJ1-2, with D unresolved. CDR1 is SGHTA and CDR2 is FQGNSA in the germline V gene. The length of the CDR3 is 14 residues. V dropped 5 bases and J dropped 1 base, with 11 bases sitting between them. The chain's CDR3 is CASSLAVGNYGYTF. CDR3 sequence (DNA): TGTGCCAGCAGCCTCGCGGTTGGTAACTATGGCTACACCTTC. Complete variable domain (other parts from reference TRBV7-2 and TRBJ1-2): GAGVSQSPSNKVTEKGKDVELRCDPISGHTALYWYRQSLGQGLEFLIYFQGNSAPDKSGLPSDRFSAERTGGSVSTLTIQRTQQEDSAVYLCASSLAVGNYGYTFGSGTRLTVV.

CDR3 sequence (DNA): TGTGCCACCAGCACGGACTGGTTAGCCAAAAACATTCAGTACTTC. Protein product: CATSTDWLAKNIQYF. V usage is TRBV15 and J usage is TRBJ2-4; D perhaps matches TRBD2 (5 bases). Trimming pared 4 bases from V and 0 bases from J, leaving 10 bases between. The CDR3 loop spans 15 amino acids. CDR1 is LNHNV and CDR2 is YYDKDF in the germline V gene (reference sequence).

The genes are TRBV3-1 (or the pseudogene TRBV3-2) and TRBJ2-7; D not certain. In germline, CDR1 is LGHDT, CDR2 YNNKEL (reference sequence). This CDR3 spans 13 amino acids. Trimming took 0 bases from V and 4 from J, leaving 7 bases between them. The CDR3 coding sequence is TGTGCCAGCAGCCAAGATTTATTGTACGAGCAGTACTTC. It yields the protein CASSQDLLYEQYF.

This sequence joins TRBV25-1 and TRBJ1-2; no firm D call. Trimming took 4 bases from V and 4 from J, leaving 19 bases between them. This CDR3 comprises 16 residues. Germline CDR1 is MGHDK and CDR2 is SYGVNS. The CDR3 DNA reads TGTGCCAGCAGTGGGGCCTCCGGCACGTTTCCCTATGGCTACACCTTC. Its protein is CASSGASGTFPYGYTF.

This clone came up many times. This chain connects TRBV7-3 to TRBJ2-2, with D maybe TRBD2 (6 bases). The CDR3 runs to 13 residues. Trimming took off 11 bases at V and 5 bases at J, with 15 bases between the two ends. Germline V gene data show CDR1 as SGHTA and CDR2 as FQGTGA. The CDR3 protein is CAGTGGRTGELFF. CDR3 DNA: TGTGCCGGGACCGGGGGTCGGACCGGGGAGCTGTTTTTT. The full variable domain, its missing parts supplied by reference TRBV7-3 and TRBJ2-2, is GAGVSQTPSNKVTEKGKYVELRCDPISGHTALYWYRQSLGQGPEFLIYFQGTGAADDSGLPNDRFFAVRPEGSVSTLKIQRTERGDSAVYLCAGTGGRTGELFFGEGSRLTVL.

V usage is TRBV6-5 and J usage is TRBJ1-6, with D possibly TRBD1 on 6 matching bases. In germline, CDR1 is MNHEY, CDR2 SVGAGI. V lost 5 bases and J lost 14, with 22 bases in between. The CDR3 covers 15 residues. The CDR3 DNA reads TGTGCCAGCAGTCGCGCACTACAGACAGGTTTCACCCTCCACTTT. It yields the protein CASSRALQTGFTLHF.

The chain has TRBV7-2 and TRBJ2-7; D remains unclear. CDR1 and CDR2 (germline): SGHTA, FQGNSA. Trimming took off 0 bases at V and 7 bases at J, with 13 bases between the two ends. CDR3 length: 14 residues. Written as DNA, the CDR3 is TGTGCCAGCAGCTTAGCGCTAGTGACCGGGGAGCAGTACTTC. Protein sequence: CASSLALVTGEQYF.

The gene calls are TRBV3-1 (or the pseudogene TRBV3-2) and TRBJ1-1, with a tentative D call TRBD1 (5 bases). CDR1 LGHDT and CDR2 YNNKEL come from the germline V gene (reference sequence). The V and J ends lost 0 bases and 8 bases respectively, with 7 bases between them. This CDR3 has 12 residues. The CDR3 DNA sequence: TGTGCCAGCAGCCAAGACTCAGGGGAAGCTTTCTTT. This codes for CASSQDSGEAFF.

This chain links TRBV7-2 with TRBJ1-2; 7 positions match TRBD1. Germline assignment: CDR1 SGHTA and CDR2 FQGNSA. The CDR3 contains 15 residues. V lost 5 bases, J lost 2 bases, and 8 bases stayed unmatched. CDR3 sequence reads: CASSARQGVNYGYTF. CDR3 nucleotides: TGTGCCAGCAGCGCCCGACAGGGCGTGAACTATGGCTACACCTTC.

The CDR3 spells CASSQGDGGRETQYF. The CDR3 nucleotides read TGCGCCAGCAGCCAAGGCGACGGGGGGCGGGAGACCCAGTACTTC. The chain couples TRBV4-1 to TRBJ2-5; maybe TRBD2 (7 bases). The CDR3 sequence is 15 residues long. Between the trimmed V and J ends, which lost 1 base and 5 bases, there was a span of 14 bases. Germline values: CDR1 MGHRA, CDR2 YSYEKL.

This clone appeared once. The rearrangement joins TRBV14 to TRBJ2-7, with TRBD2 identical over 10 bases. V shed 3 bases and J 2 bases; nucleotides not matched to a gene: 16. Germline CDR1 reads SGHDN; CDR2 reads FVKESK. The CDR3 sequence is 19 residues long. Here the CDR3 reads CASSHPGAPGLADPYEQYF. DNA for the CDR3: TGTGCCAGCAGCCATCCCGGGGCACCCGGACTAGCGGACCCCTACGAGCAGTACTTC.

This clone has only a few counts. The chain joins TRBV5-6 to TRBJ1-2, with a possible D match to TRBD1 (5 bases). V lost 0 bases and J 1 base, leaving 7 bases between the germline ends. Looked up from germline, CDR1 is SGHDT and CDR2 is YYEEEE. CDR3 length: 14 residues. CDR3 sequence (DNA): TGTGCCAGCAGCTTGGCAGGGTTTAACTATGGCTACACCTTC. This gives the protein CASSLAGFNYGYTF.

Details on this clone: Mismatch with germline at one junction end may stem from a read error. The chain employs TRBV13 and TRBJ1-6; D gene ambiguous. The CDR3 totals 14 residues. Germline assignment: CDR1 PRHDT and CDR2 FYEKMQ (reference sequence). Here the CDR3 reads CASSLASRGSLLHF. In DNA form, the CDR3 reads TGTGCCAGCAGCTTAGCCTCTCGAGGTTCACTCCTCCACTTT.

The chain employs TRBV5-1 and TRBJ2-1; 9 positions agree with TRBD1. This CDR3 comprises 15 residues. CDR1 SGHRS and CDR2 YFSETQ come from the germline V gene. The ends lost 3 bases at V and 8 bases at J; junction bases unmatched: 9. CDR3 DNA: TGCGCCAGCAGCTCATGGACAGGGGTCGGTTATGAGCAGTTCTTC. Its translation: CASSSWTGVGYEQFF.

The chain carries TRBV28 and TRBJ1-3, with 7 positions matching TRBD1. The CDR3 contains 16 residues. The V gene's germline CDR1 is MDHEN and CDR2 SYDVKM. Trimming took 3 bases from V and 4 from J; bases not matched to a gene: 9. The DNA of the CDR3 is TGTGCCAGCAGTTTTTTGTCGACAGGGAGGGGAAACACCATATATTTT. Translation gives CASSFLSTGRGNTIYF. The entire variable domain, with the rest obtained from reference TRBV28 and TRBJ1-3, is as follows: DVKVTQSSRYLVKRTGEKVFLECVQDMDHENMFWYRQDPGLGLRLIYFSYDVKMKEKGDIPEGYSVSREKKERFSLILESASTNQTSMYLCASSFLSTGRGNTIYFGEGSWLTVV.

CDR3 residues: CASSLAPPSGSWLVYEQYF. In DNA form, the CDR3 reads TGCGCCAGCAGCTTGGCCCCACCTAGCGGGAGTTGGTTGGTCTACGAGCAGTACTTC. The genes are TRBV5-1 and TRBJ2-7; 10 bases match TRBD2. Per the germline V gene, CDR1 is SGHRS and CDR2 is YFSETQ. The CDR3 is 19 residues long. Trimming took 0 bases from V and 3 from J; bases not matched to a gene: 15.

This clone was seen a few times. The chain joins TRBV2 to TRBJ1-4; D gene ambiguous. Germline assignment: CDR1 SNHLY and CDR2 FYNNEI. The V gene lost 8 bases and the J gene lost 5 bases, with 12 bases spanning the gap. The CDR3 is 13 amino acids. The CDR3 DNA reads as TGTGCCAGCTACCGAAACACGAATGAAAAACTGTTTTTT. Translation gives CASYRNTNEKLFF.

This clone appeared a single time. The rearrangement links TRBV7-2 to TRBJ1-2, with D possibly TRBD1 on 5 matching bases. CDR1 is SGHTA, CDR2 FQGNSA, per germline. The CDR3 has 15 amino acids. Trimming took off 5 bases at V and 0 bases at J, with 13 bases between the two ends. The CDR3 DNA is TGTGCCAGCAGCCTGGACATCAACGCTAACTATGGCTACACCTTC. Its protein is CASSLDINANYGYTF.

The rearrangement uses TRBV7-9 and TRBJ2-7, with D perhaps matching TRBD2 (5 bases). CDR3 length: 14 amino acids. CDR1 SEHNR and CDR2 FQNEAQ come from the germline V gene (reference sequence). V gave up 1 base and J gave up 6 bases, with 13 bases separating them. CDR3 nucleotides: TGTGCCAGCAGCTTAGATGGGTTGGGGAGCGAGCAGTACTTC. Its protein product is CASSLDGLGSEQYF. Filled out from reference TRBV7-9 and TRBJ2-7, the complete variable domain reads DTGVSQNPRHKITKRGQNVTFRCDPISEHNRLYWYRQTLGQGPEFLTYFQNEAQLEKSRLLSDRFSAERPKGSFSTLEIQRTEQGDSAMYLCASSLDGLGSEQYFGPGTRLTVT.

This clone has just one count. The chain uses TRBV9 and TRBJ1-2; D is unclear. The CDR3 extends over 14 amino acids. Germline V CDR1 and CDR2: SGDLS, YYNGEE. Trimming cost V 1 base and J 4 bases, with 11 bases left between them. CDR3 in amino acids: CASSVTPKSYGYTF. In nucleotides, the CDR3 is TGTGCCAGCAGCGTAACCCCAAAGAGCTATGGCTACACCTTC. Using reference TRBV9 and TRBJ1-2 for the parts outside the CDR3, the full variable domain is DSGVTQTPKHLITATGQRVTLRCSPRSGDLSVYWYQQSLDQGLQFLIQYYNGEERAKGNILERFSAQQFPDLHSELNLSSLELGDSALYFCASSVTPKSYGYTFGSGTRLTVV.

J is TRBJ2-7 and V is TRBV6-5; D is ambiguous. Germline CDR1 and CDR2: MNHEY and SVGAGI. The ends were cut back, 8 bases at V and 0 bases at J, with 8 bases in the middle. The CDR3 loop spans 12 amino acids. CDR3 residues: CASGPNSYEQYF. CDR3 nucleotides: TGTGCCAGCGGGCCGAACTCCTACGAGCAGTACTTC.

The chain uses TRBV30 and TRBJ1-4, with 7 bases identical to TRBD1. Trimming at V came to 4 bases and at J to 3 bases, leaving 2 bases not matched to a gene. The CDR3 consists of 13 residues. Germline V CDR1 and CDR2: GTSNPN, SVGIG (reference sequence). CDR3: CAWTTGSNEKLFF. The CDR3 DNA is TGTGCCTGGACGACAGGGTCTAATGAAAAACTGTTTTTT.